Following are 13 T cell receptor beta chains from one sample sequenced in a study of T cell responses to AZD1222 COVID-19 vaccine. Profiling relied on immunoSEQ multiplex PCR, and the TCRdb table lists in-frame clones only, not all of them. The data show about 64,000 clones, over 80% seen once. The sample was peripheral blood, taken 28 days after the second dose of the MenACWY control vaccine. These receptors all stem from an adult who received the MenACWY meningococcal vaccine as a control.

The chain joins TRBV4-1 to TRBJ2-1; D might be TRBD1 (5 bases). This CDR3 has 14 amino acids. Trimming left V 0 bases short and J 3 bases short, with 6 bases between. Per germline, CDR1 MGHRA and CDR2 YSYEKL. The CDR3 DNA sequence: TGCGCCAGCAGCCAAGATACAGGCTACAATGAGCAGTTCTTC. Amino acid sequence: CASSQDTGYNEQFF.

The sample holds one count of this clone. The chain recombines TRBV28 with TRBJ1-2; TRBD1 is a possible D gene (5 bases). The CDR3 has 15 amino acids. Germline CDR1 reads MDHEN; CDR2 reads SYDVKM. Trimming removed 2 bases from V and 3 bases from J, with 13 bases in between. The CDR3 is CASSLNSGGDYGYTF. CDR3 bases: TGTGCCAGCAGTTTAAACTCGGGGGGGGACTATGGCTACACCTTC.

The chain employs TRBV5-1 and TRBJ2-7, with D possibly being TRBD1 (6 bases). The CDR3 consists of 15 residues. Trimming took 2 bases from V and 7 from J, leaving 19 bases between them. Germline V lookup: CDR1 SGHRS, CDR2 YFSETQ. The CDR3 region has the DNA TGCGCCAGCAGCTTACCCGGGACACCAATGGGGGAGCAGTACTTC. This sequence encodes CASSLPGTPMGEQYF. Supplemented by reference TRBV5-1 and TRBJ2-7, the full variable domain reads KAGVTQTPRYLIKTRGQQVTLSCSPISGHRSVSWYQQTPGQGLQFLFEYFSETQRNKGNFPGRFSGRQFSNSRSEMNVSTLELGDSALYLCASSLPGTPMGEQYFGPGTRLTVT.

This clone was counted only a few times. V usage is TRBV28 and J usage is TRBJ1-5; 7 bases match TRBD1. With V trimmed by 4 bases and J by 9 bases, 12 bases remained unmatched. Germline assignment: CDR1 MDHEN and CDR2 SYDVKM. The CDR3 extends over 15 amino acids. Here the CDR3 reads CASSSTGDSLRPQHF. Here the CDR3 DNA reads TGTGCCAGCAGTTCGACCGGGGACAGTTTAAGGCCCCAGCATTTT.

This rearrangement joins TRBV7-2 to TRBJ2-1; no firm D call. Germline V gene sequence: CDR1 SGHTA, CDR2 FQGNSA. V lost 4 bases and J lost 10, with 11 bases in between. There are 12 residues in the CDR3. CDR3 DNA sequence: TGTGCCAGCAGCTCGCCCGTCCAAGAGCAGTTCTTC. Translated, it gives CASSSPVQEQFF.

This chain uses TRBV27 with TRBJ2-2; D is possibly TRBD2 (6 bases). Per germline, CDR1 MNHEY and CDR2 SMNVEV (reference sequence). V lost 7 bases to trimming and J lost 2 bases, with 14 bases between them. The CDR3 totals 15 residues. CDR3 sequence (DNA): TGTGCCAGCACCCTGGGACTTTTTAACACCGGGGAGCTGTTTTTT. It translates to CASTLGLFNTGELFF.

The CDR3 nucleotides are TGTGCCAGCAAGGAGGCCTCAGGGGGAAAACTGTTTTTT. This sequence encodes CASKEASGGKLFF. The rearrangement links TRBV5-4 to TRBJ1-4; 7 positions agree with TRBD1. CDR3 length: 13 amino acids. Unmatched junction bases numbered 9, after V lost 6 bases and J lost 10 bases. Germline V gives CDR1 SGHNT, CDR2 YYREEE (reference sequence).

This clone was seen only a few times. This chain connects TRBV6-4 to TRBJ2-2; no clear D. The CDR3 extends over 13 amino acids. The V gene's germline CDR1 is MRHNA and CDR2 SNTAGT. The germline V and J ends were trimmed by 0 bases and 4 bases, with 3 bases remaining between them. The CDR3 region has the DNA TGTGCCAGCAGTGACTCGGTCACCGGGGAGCTGTTTTTT. This sequence encodes CASSDSVTGELFF.

J is TRBJ2-5 and V is TRBV11-2, with a tentative D call TRBD2 (6 bases). Germline V gene sequence: CDR1 SGHAT, CDR2 FQNNGV. The CDR3 length is 14 residues. The V gene lost 10 bases and the J gene lost 1 base, with 16 bases spanning the gap. CDR3 nucleotide sequence: TGTGCCACCTCTAAGGCGGGGTTCCAAGAGACCCAGTACTTC. Translation gives CATSKAGFQETQYF.

This sequence joins TRBV12-3 or TRBV12-4 and TRBJ1-1; D is perhaps TRBD1 (5 bases). This CDR3 is built from 13 residues. V was shortened by 5 bases and J by 3 bases, with 10 bases between the two germline ends. DNA of the CDR3: TGTGCCAGCAGTACCTCAGGGTACACTGAAGCTTTCTTT. Protein product: CASSTSGYTEAFF.

This clone appeared a single time. The V gene is TRBV27, the J gene TRBJ2-7; no reliable D call. Germline CDR1 MNHEY, CDR2 SMNVEV (reference sequence). This CDR3 is built from 16 residues. Trimming cost V 4 bases and J 3 bases, with 19 bases left between them. CDR3: CASSSPPVNGYYEQYF. DNA of the CDR3: TGTGCCAGCAGTTCCCCCCCCGTGAACGGGTACTACGAGCAGTACTTC.

The V and J genes are TRBV19 and TRBJ2-1; D may be TRBD1 or TRBD2 (5 bases each). The CDR3 loop spans 16 amino acids. The V end lost 5 bases, the J end lost 1 base, and 15 bases lay between the germline ends. CDR1 and CDR2 (germline): LNHDA, SQIVND (reference sequence). The CDR3 DNA follows: TGTGCCAGTAGTCTACTCCCGGGGCGATCCTACAATGAGCAGTTCTTC. It yields the protein CASSLLPGRSYNEQFF.

The chain links TRBV28 to TRBJ1-2, with no clear D. Trimming removed 6 bases at V and 8 bases at J, with 19 bases between. The CDR3 loop spans 14 amino acids. From germline, CDR1 is MDHEN and CDR2 SYDVKM. The DNA for the CDR3 is TGTGCCAGCAGCGTTCAGCGGCAGAAGTACGGCTACACCTTC. This encodes CASSVQRQKYGYTF.